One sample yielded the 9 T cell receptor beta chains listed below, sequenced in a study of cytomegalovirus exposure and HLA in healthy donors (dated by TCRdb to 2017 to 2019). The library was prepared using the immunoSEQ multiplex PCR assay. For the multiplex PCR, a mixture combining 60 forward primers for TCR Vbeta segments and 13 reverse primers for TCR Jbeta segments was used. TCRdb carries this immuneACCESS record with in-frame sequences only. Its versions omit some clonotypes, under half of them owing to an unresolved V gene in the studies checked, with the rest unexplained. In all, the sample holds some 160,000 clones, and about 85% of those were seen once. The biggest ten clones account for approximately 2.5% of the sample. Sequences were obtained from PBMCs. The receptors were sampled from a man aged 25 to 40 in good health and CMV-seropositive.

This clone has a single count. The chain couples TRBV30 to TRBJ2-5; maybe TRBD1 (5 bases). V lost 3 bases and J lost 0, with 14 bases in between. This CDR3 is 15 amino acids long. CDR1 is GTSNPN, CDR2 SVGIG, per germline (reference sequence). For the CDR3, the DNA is TGTGCCTGGAGGCGGACATTCCCGTACCAAGAGACCCAGTACTTC. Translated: CAWRRTFPYQETQYF.

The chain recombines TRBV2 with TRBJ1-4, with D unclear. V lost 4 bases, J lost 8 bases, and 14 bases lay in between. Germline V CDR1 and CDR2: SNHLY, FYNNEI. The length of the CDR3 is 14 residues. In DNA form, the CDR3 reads TGTGCCAGCAGTGTCAGGAGGGAACGGGAAAAACTGTTTTTT. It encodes CASSVRREREKLFF.

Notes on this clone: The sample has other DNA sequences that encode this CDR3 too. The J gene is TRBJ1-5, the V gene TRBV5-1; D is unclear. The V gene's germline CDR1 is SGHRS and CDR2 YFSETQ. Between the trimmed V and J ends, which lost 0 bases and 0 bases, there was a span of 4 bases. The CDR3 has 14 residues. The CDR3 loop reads CASSLAGSNQPQHF. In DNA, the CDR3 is TGCGCCAGCAGCTTGGCCGGTAGCAATCAGCCCCAGCATTTT.

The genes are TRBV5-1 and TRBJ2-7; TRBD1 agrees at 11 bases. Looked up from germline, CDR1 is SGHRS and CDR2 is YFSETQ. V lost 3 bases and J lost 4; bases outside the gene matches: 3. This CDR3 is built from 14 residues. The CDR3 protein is CASSWGTGGYEQYF. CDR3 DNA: TGCGCCAGCAGCTGGGGGACAGGGGGGTACGAGCAGTACTTC.

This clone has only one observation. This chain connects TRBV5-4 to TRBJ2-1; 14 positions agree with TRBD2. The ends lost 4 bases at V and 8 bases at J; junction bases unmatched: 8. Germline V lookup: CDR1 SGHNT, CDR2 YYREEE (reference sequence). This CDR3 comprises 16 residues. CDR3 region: CASSQAGTSGSHEQFF. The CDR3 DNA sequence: TGTGCCAGCAGCCAGGCCGGGACTAGCGGGAGTCATGAGCAGTTCTTC.

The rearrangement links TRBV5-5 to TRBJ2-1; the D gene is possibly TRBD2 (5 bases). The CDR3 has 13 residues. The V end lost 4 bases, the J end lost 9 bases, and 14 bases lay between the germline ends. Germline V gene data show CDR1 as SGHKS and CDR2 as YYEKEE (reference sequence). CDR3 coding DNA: TGTGCCAGCAGCCTGATGTCCGAGGGTGAGCAGTTCTTC. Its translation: CASSLMSEGEQFF. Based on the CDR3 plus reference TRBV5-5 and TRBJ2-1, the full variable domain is DAGVTQSPTHLIKTRGQQVTLRCSPISGHKSVSWYQQVLGQGPQFIFQYYEKEERGRGNFPDRFSARQFPNYSSELNVNALLLGDSALYLCASSLMSEGEQFFGPGTRLTVL.

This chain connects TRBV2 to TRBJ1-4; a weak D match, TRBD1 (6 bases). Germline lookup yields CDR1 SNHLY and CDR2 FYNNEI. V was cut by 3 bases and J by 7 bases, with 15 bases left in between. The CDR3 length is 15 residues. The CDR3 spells CASSEARGAREKLFF. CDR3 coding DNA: TGTGCCAGCAGTGAGGCCAGGGGCGCCCGTGAAAAACTGTTTTTT.

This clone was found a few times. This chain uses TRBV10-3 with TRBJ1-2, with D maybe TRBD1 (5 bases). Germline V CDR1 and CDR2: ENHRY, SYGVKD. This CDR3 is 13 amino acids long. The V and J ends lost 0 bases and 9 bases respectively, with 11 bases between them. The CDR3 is CAISESTGFRYTF. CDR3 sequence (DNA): TGTGCCATCAGTGAGTCCACAGGTTTTCGCTACACCTTC.

The CDR3 sequence is CASSSAGGIPYEQYV. The CDR3 nucleotides are TGTGCCAGCAGCTCAGCGGGAGGGATCCCGTACGAGCAGTACGTC. The chain couples TRBV5-6 to TRBJ2-7; 10 bases are a match to TRBD2. Looked up from germline, CDR1 is SGHDT and CDR2 is YYEEEE. J lost 4 bases, V lost 3 bases, and 7 bases had no gene match. This CDR3 has 15 residues.